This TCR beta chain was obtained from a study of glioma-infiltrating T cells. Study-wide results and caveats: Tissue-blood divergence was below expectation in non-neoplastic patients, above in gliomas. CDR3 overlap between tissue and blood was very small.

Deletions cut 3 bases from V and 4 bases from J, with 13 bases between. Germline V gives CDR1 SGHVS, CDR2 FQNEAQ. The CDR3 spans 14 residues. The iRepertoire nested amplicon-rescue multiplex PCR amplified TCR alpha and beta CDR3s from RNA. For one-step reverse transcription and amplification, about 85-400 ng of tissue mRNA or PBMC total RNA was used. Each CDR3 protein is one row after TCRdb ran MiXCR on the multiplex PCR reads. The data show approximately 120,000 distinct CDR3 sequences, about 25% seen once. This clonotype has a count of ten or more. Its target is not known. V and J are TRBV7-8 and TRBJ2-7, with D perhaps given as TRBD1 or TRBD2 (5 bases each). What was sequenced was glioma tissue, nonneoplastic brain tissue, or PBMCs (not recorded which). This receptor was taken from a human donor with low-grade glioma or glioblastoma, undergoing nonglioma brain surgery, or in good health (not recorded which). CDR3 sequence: CASSLDQGRYEQYF. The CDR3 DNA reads TGTGCCAGCAGCTTGGATCAGGGACGGTACGAGCAGTACTTC.